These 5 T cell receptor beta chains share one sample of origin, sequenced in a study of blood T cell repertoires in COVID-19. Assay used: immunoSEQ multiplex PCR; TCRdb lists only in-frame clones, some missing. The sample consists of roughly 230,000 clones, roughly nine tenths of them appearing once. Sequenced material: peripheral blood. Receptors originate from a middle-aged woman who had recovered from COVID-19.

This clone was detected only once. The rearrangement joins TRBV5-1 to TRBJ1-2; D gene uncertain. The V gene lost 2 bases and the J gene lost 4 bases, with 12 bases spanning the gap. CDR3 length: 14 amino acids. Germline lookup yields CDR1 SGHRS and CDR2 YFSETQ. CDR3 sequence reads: CASSFNPDTYGYTF. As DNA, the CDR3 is TGCGCCAGCAGCTTCAACCCCGACACCTATGGCTACACCTTC. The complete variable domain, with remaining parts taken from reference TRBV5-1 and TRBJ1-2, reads KAGVTQTPRYLIKTRGQQVTLSCSPISGHRSVSWYQQTPGQGLQFLFEYFSETQRNKGNFPGRFSGRQFSNSRSEMNVSTLELGDSALYLCASSFNPDTYGYTFGSGTRLTVV.

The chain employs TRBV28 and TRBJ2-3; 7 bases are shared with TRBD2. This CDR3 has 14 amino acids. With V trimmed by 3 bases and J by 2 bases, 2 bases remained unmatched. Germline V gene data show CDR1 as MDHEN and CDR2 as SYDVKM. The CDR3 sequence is CASSFLADTDTQYF. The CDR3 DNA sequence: TGTGCCAGCAGTTTCCTAGCGGACACAGATACGCAGTATTTT.

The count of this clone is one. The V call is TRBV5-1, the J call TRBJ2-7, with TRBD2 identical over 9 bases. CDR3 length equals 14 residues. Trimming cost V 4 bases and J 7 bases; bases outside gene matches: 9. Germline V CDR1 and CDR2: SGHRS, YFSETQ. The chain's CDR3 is CASSQGTSLGEQYF. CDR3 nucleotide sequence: TGCGCCAGCAGCCAGGGGACTAGCCTCGGGGAGCAGTACTTC.

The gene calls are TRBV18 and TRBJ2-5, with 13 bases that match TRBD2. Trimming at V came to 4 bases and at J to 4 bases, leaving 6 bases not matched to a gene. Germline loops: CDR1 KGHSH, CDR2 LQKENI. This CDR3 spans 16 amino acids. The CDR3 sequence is CASSQTSGRSGETQYF. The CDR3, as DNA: TGTGCCAGCTCACAGACTAGCGGGAGGTCAGGAGAGACCCAGTACTTC.

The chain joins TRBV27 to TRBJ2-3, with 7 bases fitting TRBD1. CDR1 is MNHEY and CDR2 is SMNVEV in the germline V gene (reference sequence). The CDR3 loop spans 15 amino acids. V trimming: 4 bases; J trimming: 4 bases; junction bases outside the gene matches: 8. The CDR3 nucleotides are TGTGCCAGCAGTTACAGGGGTTTTAGCGCAGATACGCAGTATTTT. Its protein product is CASSYRGFSADTQYF.